The present T cell receptor (beta chain) was sequenced within a study of a mutant IDH1 vaccine in newly diagnosed glioma listed by TCRdb under 2021. For the study in its entirety: Vaccination was initiated 4-6 weeks after radiotherapy alone, or concurrently with temozolomide cycles in the chemotherapy-containing groups. Of the 30 to 35 treated patients, approximately 62% were male and 37.5% were female, and a mean age of roughly 40 years was recorded. Peripheral blood was collected at six visits: V03 (baseline), V05, V07, V10, V12 and V13. Prior to enrollment, standard therapy consisting of radiotherapy alone, temozolomide alone, or radiochemotherapy with temozolomide had been administered to patients, with the combination being received by most patients. The week-35 safety follow-up took place at visit V12, and the week-47 end of study took place at visit V13. For exploratory analyses, 25 to 30 treated patients had longitudinal TCRB deep sequencing done wherever samples were available. Paper-wide results and their limitations: No apparent relationship was observed between pseudoprogression and alterations in the top peripheral T cell clonotypes detected by TCRB sequencing. Selection of PBMC samples for TCRB deep sequencing was based on availability. It was noted by the authors that analyses of patient blood samples could not be reproduced owing to sample limitations. Vaccine-induced immune responses across multiple MHC alleles were detected in around 92% of patients.

The sample's time point label, in plain terms: week 35, safety follow-up. A 20-mer mutant IDH1 peptide at 300 micrograms in Montanide made up each vaccine dose, which was injected subcutaneously together with topical imiquimod. Across visits V03 through V10, patients got a total of eight vaccinations, given in weeks 1, 3, 5, 7, 11, 15, 19 and 23. All donors had newly diagnosed IDH1-mutant astrocytomas of WHO grade 3 or 4 that showed loss of nuclear ATRX. The samples were drawn from NOA16, a multicentre, single-arm, open-label phase I trial in Germany that tested a mutant IDH1 peptide vaccine in humans for the first time. Genomic DNA for TCRB sequencing was extracted from EDTA blood using the DNeasy Blood and Tissue Kit. As encoded in the germline V gene, CDR1 is KGHSH while CDR2 is LQKENI. V sheds 3 bases and J sheds 0 bases, leaving 11 bases between their ends. Counted from cysteine to phenylalanine, this CDR3 has 15 amino acids. This entry keeps only the CDR3 DNA: 45 bases, framed from base 1.

Library prep was done by the immunoSEQ multiplex PCR assay. Rearranged TCR beta chain sequences were amplified with the hsTCRB Kit following the manufacturer's protocol. TCRB libraries were sequenced on an Illumina MiSeq. The authors' analysis ran thus. The kit vendor's proprietary platform handled demultiplexing, trimming and gene mapping. TCRdb stores this immuneACCESS table with in-frame sequences only. Part of the clones is absent; in the studies checked, under half of the shortfall reflects unresolved V genes, and no reason is known for the rest. The V and J calls and clone size were taken over from that table, and D and trimming were inferred from the DNA. The sample table shows about 33,000 clones, and roughly 80% are seen once. Around 6.8% of the sample belongs to the ten largest clones. Concerning this clone itself: Its antigen is currently not known. No base quality information exists; no much larger clone differs at one position.

Rearrangement joined TRBV18 to TRBJ1-1; TRBD1 is possibly the D segment (5 matching bases). This clonotype was sampled from a woman in her late teens or twenties with glioma. Sequenced material: PBMCs, taken from a glioma patient whose treatment included an IDH1 peptide vaccine. The DNA sequence reads TGTGCCAGCTCACCGCGGGGGAGGGTGAACACTGAAGCTTTCTTT. Its amino acids are CASSPRGRVNTEAFF.